This T cell receptor beta chain originates from a study of OX40 agonist ivuxolimab in advanced cancers. The V gene end was trimmed by 6 bases and the J gene end by 6 bases; junction bases not matched to a gene: 2. Per the germline V gene, CDR1 is ENHRY and CDR2 is SYGVKD. CDR3 length: 13 residues. Only in-frame clones appear in the TCRdb table, and some are missing; sequencing was by immunoSEQ multiplex PCR. The repertoire holds about 15,000 clones, with around 75% as singletons. Patients had blood sampled at baseline and again on cycle 4 day 1 and cycle 7 day 1. The sequence came from an adult with an advanced solid tumor such as melanoma, head and neck, liver or kidney cancer. This sequence joins TRBV10-3 and TRBJ2-7, with TRBD2 matching over 13 bases. Sequenced material: CD4+ or CD8+ T cells sorted from blood, taken in a trial of the OX40 agonist ivuxolimab. In nucleotides, the CDR3 is TGTGCCATCAGCGGACTAGCGGGAGTCGAGCAGTACTTC. Encoded protein: CAISGLAGVEQYF.